The clone carrying this T cell receptor (beta chain) was detected many times. These data come from a study of T cells in Graves' hyperthyroidism and ophthalmopathy. About the study: Peripheral blood was secured at the point of initial diagnosis, before any treatment.

Calling Graves' hyperthyroidism stable meant ophthalmopathy did not progress within 18 months. A 10 ml volume of fresh peripheral blood provided the PBMCs. CDR3 length: 21 amino acids. The V end was cut by 6 bases, the J end by 0 bases, with 32 bases between. Amplification of TCR beta CDR3 regions used RNA as the template. HTBI primers drove first-round RT-PCR of the TCR CDR3. TCRdb re-derived calls from the multiplex PCR reads in MiXCR, one entry per CDR3 protein. The sample holds hundreds of thousands of distinct CDR3 sequences, more than 15% seen once. Sequencing used blood. The receptor was derived from a woman aged 18-30 years with Graves' hyperthyroidism. The chain couples TRBV12-3 or TRBV12-4 to TRBJ1-1; D call uncertain. CDR3 residues: CASRPRRTGPSYPYMNTEAFF. The CDR3 DNA reads TGTGCCAGCAGACCAAGACGGACCGGACCGTCCTATCCATATATGAACACTGAAGCTTTCTTT.